Listed here are 23 T cell receptor beta chains from one sample, sequenced in a study of shared clonotypes between healthy human individuals. Only in-frame clones appear in the TCRdb table, and some are missing; sequencing was by immunoSEQ multiplex PCR. The sample lists some 320,000 clones, around 90% occurring once. Sequenced material: memory CD8+ T cells sorted from blood. Subset meaning: CD45RO+ cells pooled with CCR7-negative TemRA cells. The receptors come from a young man in good health.

The chain has TRBV7-9 and TRBJ1-4, with 9 bases matching TRBD1. Germline V gene sequence: CDR1 SEHNR, CDR2 FQNEAQ (reference sequence). The CDR3 runs to 14 residues. The trim removed 4 bases at V and 7 bases at J, leaving 4 bases unmatched. The CDR3 DNA sequence: TGTGCCAGCAGCTGGACAGGGGACGGTGAAAAACTGTTTTTT. Its translation: CASSWTGDGEKLFF.

This chain links TRBV7-9 with TRBJ2-5; TRBD2 aligns across 7 bases. V trimming: 0 bases; J trimming: 5 bases; junction bases outside the gene matches: 6. Germline loops: CDR1 SEHNR, CDR2 FQNEAQ (reference sequence). The CDR3 is 15 residues long. As DNA, the CDR3 is TGTGCCAGCAGCTTAGCAGTGGGGGGGATGGAGACCCAGTACTTC. This translates into CASSLAVGGMETQYF.

The chain links TRBV30 to TRBJ1-2; D is unresolved. CDR1 GTSNPN and CDR2 SVGIG come from the germline V gene (reference sequence). The V gene lost 0 bases and the J gene lost 2 bases, with 10 bases spanning the gap. The CDR3 runs 14 residues. The CDR3 sequence: CAWSVDITNYGYTF. The CDR3 DNA follows: TGTGCCTGGAGTGTAGACATAACAAACTATGGCTACACCTTC.

This chain joins TRBV6-1 and TRBJ1-2; 8 bases map to TRBD1. Germline trimming cut 1 base from V and 6 bases from J; bases unmatched to any gene: 7. There are 15 residues in the CDR3. Germline V CDR1 and CDR2: MNHNS, SASEGT. The CDR3 protein is CASSEGDRLSDGYTF. CDR3 DNA sequence: TGTGCCAGCAGTGAAGGGGACAGGCTTTCTGATGGCTACACCTTC.

This chain links TRBV19 with TRBJ2-7; TRBD1 might be the D (5 bases). The germline V gene has CDR1 LNHDA and CDR2 SQIVND (reference sequence). Deletions cut 5 bases from V and 2 bases from J, with 13 bases between. The CDR3 runs to 14 residues. For the CDR3, the DNA is TGTGCCAGTAGTCTTGGATCAGGGCCCTACGAGCAGTACTTC. Residues: CASSLGSGPYEQYF.

V gene TRBV7-9 combines with J gene TRBJ2-5, with 9 bases aligning to TRBD2. In germline, CDR1 is SEHNR, CDR2 FQNEAQ (reference sequence). The V gene end was trimmed by 4 bases and the J gene end by 1 base; junction bases not matched to a gene: 16. This CDR3 contains 19 residues. The CDR3 region is CASSSPQGSSGGLQETQYF. CDR3 bases: TGTGCCAGCAGCTCCCCTCAGGGGTCGAGCGGGGGGCTCCAAGAGACCCAGTACTTC. Drawing the rest from reference TRBV7-9 and TRBJ2-5, the complete variable domain is DTGVSQNPRHKITKRGQNVTFRCDPISEHNRLYWYRQTLGQGPEFLTYFQNEAQLEKSRLLSDRFSAERPKGSFSTLEIQRTEQGDSAMYLCASSSPQGSSGGLQETQYFGPGTRLLVL.

This clone was counted at least ten times. The chain couples TRBV7-9 to TRBJ2-2, with 11 bases that match TRBD2. The germline V gene has CDR1 SEHNR and CDR2 FQNEAQ (reference sequence). With 5 bases clipped from V and 6 bases from J, the junction kept 5 bases outside the gene matches. CDR3 length: 15 residues. The CDR3 is CASSVLAGGSGELFF. CDR3 DNA sequence: TGTGCCAGCAGCGTCCTAGCGGGGGGTTCCGGGGAGCTGTTTTTT.

J is TRBJ2-2 and V is TRBV27; D not resolved. The germline V gene encodes CDR1 MNHEY and CDR2 SMNVEV (reference sequence). The ends were cut back, 4 bases at V and 4 bases at J, with 10 bases in the middle. This CDR3 is 14 amino acids long. CDR3 region: CASSSGPFTGELFF. In DNA, the CDR3 is TGTGCCAGCAGTTCAGGACCGTTCACCGGGGAGCTGTTTTTT.

This clone was recorded once. The chain combines TRBV2 with TRBJ2-4; either TRBD1 or TRBD2 may fit D (5 bases each). The germline gives CDR1 SNHLY, CDR2 FYNNEI. This CDR3 contains 17 residues. V was pared by 0 bases and J by 8 bases, with 20 bases between. This CDR3 is CASSEASIGALGDIQYF. The CDR3 nucleotides read TGTGCCAGCAGTGAAGCGTCCATAGGGGCCCTGGGGGACATTCAGTACTTC.

The chain recombines TRBV28 with TRBJ1-6; D is possibly TRBD1 (6 bases). Trimming stripped 10 bases from V and 3 bases from J, with 28 bases between. Germline V lookup: CDR1 MDHEN, CDR2 SYDVKM. The CDR3 length is 19 residues. For the CDR3, the DNA is TGTGCCACCGACCCCGGACAGAAGTCAAGCTTATTCTATAATTCACCCCTCCACTTT. Translation gives CATDPGQKSSLFYNSPLHF.

This clone has a count of ten or more. This chain connects TRBV27 to TRBJ2-7; the D is unclear. Germline CDR1 and CDR2: MNHEY and SMNVEV (reference sequence). V shed 8 bases and J shed 5 bases, with 16 bases lying between them. The CDR3 is 13 amino acids. CDR3 sequence: CASSQTSRNEQYF. The DNA for the CDR3 is TGTGCCAGCTCACAGACCTCTAGAAACGAGCAGTACTTC.

This clone was found a few times. The chain has TRBV6-1 and TRBJ1-2; 8 nucleotides match TRBD1. CDR1 MNHNS and CDR2 SASEGT come from the germline V gene. There are 16 residues in the CDR3. V lost 4 bases, J lost 4 bases, and 11 bases stayed unmatched. Here the CDR3 reads CASSAPGQELFYGYTF. The CDR3 DNA reads TGTGCCAGCAGTGCGCCGGGACAGGAATTGTTCTATGGCTACACCTTC.

The rearrangement links TRBV6-5 to TRBJ1-1, with a possible D match to TRBD1 (5 bases). The V end lost 3 bases, the J end lost 10 bases, and 12 bases lay between the germline ends. There are 12 residues in the CDR3. CDR1 is MNHEY, CDR2 SVGAGI, per germline. The CDR3 loop is CASSYSAGLAFF. CDR3 nucleotide sequence: TGTGCCAGCAGTTATTCCGCAGGGTTAGCTTTCTTT.

The chain joins TRBV27 to TRBJ2-7; 9 bases agree with TRBD1. Trimming removed 10 bases from V and 0 bases from J; junction bases left unmatched: 4. CDR1 and CDR2 from the germline V gene are MNHEY and SMNVEV (reference sequence). This CDR3 has 13 amino acids. This CDR3 is CATRDRASYEQYF. The CDR3 nucleotides read TGTGCCACCCGGGACAGGGCCTCCTACGAGCAGTACTTC.

In the case of this clone: This may be a read error, as it is one base from a much larger clone. CDR3 coding DNA: TGTGCCAGCAGCTTAGGGCGCACAGATACGCAGTATTTT. This translates into CASSLGRTDTQYF. The rearrangement joins TRBV7-3 to TRBJ2-3; D unclear. V dropped 2 bases and J dropped 1 base, with 4 bases sitting between them. Germline CDR1 SGHTA, CDR2 FQGTGA. There are 13 residues in the CDR3.

The chain recombines TRBV2 with TRBJ2-5; D not resolved. Germline V gene sequence: CDR1 SNHLY, CDR2 FYNNEI. V was trimmed by 4 bases and J by 3 bases, leaving 9 bases between them. The CDR3 has 13 amino acids. This chain's CDR3 is CASSGLEEETQYF. CDR3 sequence (DNA): TGTGCCAGCAGTGGTCTGGAAGAAGAGACCCAGTACTTC.

The V and J genes are TRBV4-1 and TRBJ1-5; TRBD1 might be the D (6 bases). Trimming took off 4 bases at V and 2 bases at J, with 12 bases between the two ends. Germline loops: CDR1 MGHRA, CDR2 YSYEKL. This CDR3 is 15 amino acids long. The CDR3, as DNA: TGCGCCAGCAGCCGCCAGGACAGAGGCAATCAGCCCCAGCATTTT. Its protein product is CASSRQDRGNQPQHF.

The CDR3 nucleotides are TGTGCCAGCAGTGAATATAACAACGAGCAGTACTTC. Protein: CASSEYNNEQYF. This chain joins TRBV6-1 and TRBJ2-7; D call uncertain. With 2 bases removed from V and 5 bases from J, the gap between germline ends came to 7 bases. The CDR3 length is 12 residues. Germline-derived CDR1 and CDR2 are MNHNS and SASEGT.

This clone was recorded only once. The V and J genes are TRBV27 and TRBJ1-5, with 9 bases aligning to TRBD1. CDR1 is MNHEY, CDR2 SMNVEV, per germline (reference sequence). There are 15 residues in the CDR3. After removal of 0 bases from V and 6 bases from J, the junction contained 3 bases not matched to a gene. The CDR3 DNA reads TGTGCCAGCAGTTTATCAGGGGACAGGGTTCAGCCCCAGCATTTT. It encodes CASSLSGDRVQPQHF.

The chain couples TRBV10-2 to TRBJ2-1; TRBD2 agrees at 8 bases. V lost 6 bases and J lost 7; bases outside the gene matches: 11. In germline, CDR1 is WSHSY, CDR2 SAAADI. The CDR3 spans 15 residues. The CDR3 sequence is CASSIVGGGQNEQFF. CDR3 nucleotide sequence: TGCGCCAGCAGCATAGTGGGCGGGGGGCAAAATGAGCAGTTCTTC.

This clone came up once. The chain uses TRBV4-2 and TRBJ2-7; 11 nucleotides agree with TRBD1. CDR1 and CDR2 from the germline V gene are LGHNA and YNFKEQ. The CDR3 sequence is 14 residues long. V was pared by 1 base and J by 7 bases, with 3 bases of the junction left unmatched. CDR3 loop: CASSQAGTGGEQYF. The CDR3, as DNA: TGTGCCAGCAGCCAAGCCGGGACAGGGGGAGAGCAGTACTTC.

The table lists this clone with a count of one. Other nucleotide sequences in the sample specify the same CDR3. V usage is TRBV11-1 and J usage is TRBJ2-6; D unclear. V was cut by 1 base and J by 0 bases, with 7 bases left in between. Germline assignment: CDR1 SGHAT and CDR2 FQDESV (reference sequence). The CDR3 loop spans 16 amino acids. CDR3 sequence (DNA): TGTGCCAGCAGCTTAGGGCCAGGCTCTGGGGCCAACGTCCTGACTTTC. This sequence encodes CASSLGPGSGANVLTF.

The gene calls are TRBV9 and TRBJ2-5; TRBD2 aligns across 13 bases. The CDR3 runs 18 residues. CDR1 is SGDLS, CDR2 YYNGEE, per germline. V trimming: 4 bases; J trimming: 1 base; junction bases outside the gene matches: 10. This CDR3 is CASSPLGTSGAFQETQYF. The CDR3, as DNA: TGTGCCAGCAGCCCGTTGGGGACTAGCGGGGCCTTCCAAGAGACCCAGTACTTC.